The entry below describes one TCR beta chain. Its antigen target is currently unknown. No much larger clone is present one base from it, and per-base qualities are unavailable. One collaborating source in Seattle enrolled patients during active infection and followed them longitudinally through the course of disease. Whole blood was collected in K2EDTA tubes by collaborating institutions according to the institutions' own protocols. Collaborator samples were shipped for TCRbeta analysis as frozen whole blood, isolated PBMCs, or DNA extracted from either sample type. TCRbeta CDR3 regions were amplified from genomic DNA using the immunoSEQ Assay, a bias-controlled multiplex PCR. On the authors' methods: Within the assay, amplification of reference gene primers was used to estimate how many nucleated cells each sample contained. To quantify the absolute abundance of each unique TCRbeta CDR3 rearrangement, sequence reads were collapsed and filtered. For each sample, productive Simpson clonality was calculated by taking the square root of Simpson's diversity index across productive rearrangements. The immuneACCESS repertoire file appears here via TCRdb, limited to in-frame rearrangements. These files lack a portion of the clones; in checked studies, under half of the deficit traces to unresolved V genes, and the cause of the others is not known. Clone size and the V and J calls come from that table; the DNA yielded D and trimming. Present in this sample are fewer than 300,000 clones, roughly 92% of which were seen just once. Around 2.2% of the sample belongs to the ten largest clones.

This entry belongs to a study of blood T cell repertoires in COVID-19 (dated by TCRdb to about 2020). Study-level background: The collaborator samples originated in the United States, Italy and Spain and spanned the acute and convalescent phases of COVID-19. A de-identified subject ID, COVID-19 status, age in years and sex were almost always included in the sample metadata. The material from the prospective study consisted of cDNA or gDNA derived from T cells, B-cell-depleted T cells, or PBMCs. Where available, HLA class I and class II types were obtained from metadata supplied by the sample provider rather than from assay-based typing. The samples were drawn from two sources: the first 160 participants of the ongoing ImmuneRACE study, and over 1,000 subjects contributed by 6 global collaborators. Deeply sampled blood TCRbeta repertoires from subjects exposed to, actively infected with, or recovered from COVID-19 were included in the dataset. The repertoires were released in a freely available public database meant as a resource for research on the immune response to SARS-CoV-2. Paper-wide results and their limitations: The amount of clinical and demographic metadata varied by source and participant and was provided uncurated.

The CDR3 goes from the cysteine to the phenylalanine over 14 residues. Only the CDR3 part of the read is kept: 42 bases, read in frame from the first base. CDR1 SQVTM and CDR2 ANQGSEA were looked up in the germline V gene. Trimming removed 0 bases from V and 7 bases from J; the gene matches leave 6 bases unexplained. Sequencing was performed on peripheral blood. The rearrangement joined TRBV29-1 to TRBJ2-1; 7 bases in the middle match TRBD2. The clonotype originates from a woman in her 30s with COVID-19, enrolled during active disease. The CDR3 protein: CSVEEGLGGNEQFF. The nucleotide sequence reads TGCAGCGTTGAAGAAGGACTAGGAGGAAATGAGCAGTTCTTC.